This TCR beta chain was documented in a study of spatial heterogeneity in lung cancer. Looking at the study overall: Alpha-chain sequences were consistently detected less often than beta-chain sequences.

Each TCR cDNA molecule carried a unique molecular identifier. TCRdb used MiXCR to reprocess the 5' RACE reads, holding one entry per CDR3 protein. The table lists some 83,000 distinct CDR3 sequences, 7.5% to 9.5% of them singletons. This clonotype was detected a few times. The time point denotes: sample taken at primary tumor resection. The donors comprised around 76 untreated early-stage non-small cell lung cancer patients. Unsorted whole RNA from tumor, nontumor lung or frozen PBMC underwent sequencing. The input for sequencing was PBMCs, taken at surgery. This sequence originates from a male donor with early-stage non-small cell lung cancer.

CDR3 sequence reads: CASSPDAGQPQHF. The CDR3 DNA follows: TGTGCCAGTAGTCCGGACGCGGGTCAACCCCAGCATTTT. The V gene is TRBV19, the J gene TRBJ1-5; D gene ambiguous. This CDR3 has 13 amino acids. The V end was cut by 5 bases, the J end by 10 bases, with 15 bases between. Germline loops: CDR1 LNHDA, CDR2 SQIVND (reference sequence).